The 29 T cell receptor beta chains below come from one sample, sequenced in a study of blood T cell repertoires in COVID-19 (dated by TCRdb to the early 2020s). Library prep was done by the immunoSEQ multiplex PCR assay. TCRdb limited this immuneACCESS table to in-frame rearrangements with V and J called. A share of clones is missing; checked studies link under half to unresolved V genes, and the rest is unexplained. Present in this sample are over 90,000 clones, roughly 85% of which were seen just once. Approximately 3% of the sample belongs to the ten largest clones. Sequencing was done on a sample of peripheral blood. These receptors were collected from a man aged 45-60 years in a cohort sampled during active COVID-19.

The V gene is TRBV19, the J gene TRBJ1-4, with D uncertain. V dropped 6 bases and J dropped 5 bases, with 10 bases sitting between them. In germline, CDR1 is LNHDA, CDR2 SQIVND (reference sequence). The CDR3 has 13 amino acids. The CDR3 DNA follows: TGTGCCAGTAGCGACACGTTCAATGAAAAACTGTTTTTT. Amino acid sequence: CASSDTFNEKLFF.

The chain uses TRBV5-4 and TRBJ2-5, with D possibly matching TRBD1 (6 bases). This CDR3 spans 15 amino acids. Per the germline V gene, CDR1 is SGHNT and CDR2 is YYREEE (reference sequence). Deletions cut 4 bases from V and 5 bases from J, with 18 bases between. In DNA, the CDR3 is TGTGCCAGCAGCGGGGCGGTACAGGGACGGGAGACCCAGTACTTC. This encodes CASSGAVQGRETQYF.

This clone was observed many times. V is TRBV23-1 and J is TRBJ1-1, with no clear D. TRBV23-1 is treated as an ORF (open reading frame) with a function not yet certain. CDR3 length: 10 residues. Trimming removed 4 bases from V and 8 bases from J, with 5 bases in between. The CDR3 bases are TGCGCCAGCAGTCCTAGAGAAGCTTTCTTT. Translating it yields CASSPREAFF.

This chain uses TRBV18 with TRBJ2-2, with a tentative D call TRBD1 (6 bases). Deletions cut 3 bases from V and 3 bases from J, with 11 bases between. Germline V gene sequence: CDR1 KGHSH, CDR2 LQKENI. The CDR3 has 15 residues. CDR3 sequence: CASSPEQGYTGELFF. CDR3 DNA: TGTGCCAGCTCACCGGAACAGGGTTACACCGGGGAGCTGTTTTTT.

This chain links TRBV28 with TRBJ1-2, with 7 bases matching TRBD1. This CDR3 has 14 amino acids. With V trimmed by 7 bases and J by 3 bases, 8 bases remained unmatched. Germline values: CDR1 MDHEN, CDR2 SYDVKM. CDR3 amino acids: CASMVTGLDYGYTF. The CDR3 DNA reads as TGTGCCAGCATGGTGACAGGGCTGGACTATGGCTACACCTTC.

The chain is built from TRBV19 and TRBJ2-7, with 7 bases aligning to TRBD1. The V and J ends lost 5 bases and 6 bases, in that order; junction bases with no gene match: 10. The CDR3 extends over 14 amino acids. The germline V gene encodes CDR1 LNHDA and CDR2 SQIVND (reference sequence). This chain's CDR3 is CASSATGTAGEQYF. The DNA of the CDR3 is TGTGCCAGTAGTGCCACCGGGACAGCTGGCGAGCAGTACTTC.

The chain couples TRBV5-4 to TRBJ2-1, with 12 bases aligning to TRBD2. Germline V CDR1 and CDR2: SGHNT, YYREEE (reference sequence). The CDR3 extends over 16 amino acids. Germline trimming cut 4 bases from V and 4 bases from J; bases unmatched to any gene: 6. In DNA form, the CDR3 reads TGTGCCAGCAGCGCGGGAGGACTAGCGGGGTACAATGAGCAGTTCTTC. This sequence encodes CASSAGGLAGYNEQFF. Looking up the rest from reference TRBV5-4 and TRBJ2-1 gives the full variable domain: ETGVTQSPTHLIKTRGQQVTLRCSSQSGHNTVSWYQQALGQGPQFIFQYYREEENGRGNFPPRFSGLQFPNYSSELNVNALELDDSALYLCASSAGGLAGYNEQFFGPGTRLTVL.

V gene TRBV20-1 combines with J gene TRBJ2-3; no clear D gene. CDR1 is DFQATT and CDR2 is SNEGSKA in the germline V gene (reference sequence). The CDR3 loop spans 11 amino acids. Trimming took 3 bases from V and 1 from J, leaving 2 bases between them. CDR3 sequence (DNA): TGCAGTGCTAGCGGCACAGATACGCAGTATTTT. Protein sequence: CSASGTDTQYF.

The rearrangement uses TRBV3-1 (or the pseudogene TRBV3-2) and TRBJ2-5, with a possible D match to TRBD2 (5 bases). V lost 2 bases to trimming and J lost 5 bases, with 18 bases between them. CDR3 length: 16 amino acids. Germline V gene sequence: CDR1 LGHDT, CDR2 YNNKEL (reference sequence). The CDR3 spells CASSQIPLASRETQYF. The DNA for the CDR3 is TGTGCCAGCAGCCAAATCCCTTTGGCTAGCAGGGAGACCCAGTACTTC.

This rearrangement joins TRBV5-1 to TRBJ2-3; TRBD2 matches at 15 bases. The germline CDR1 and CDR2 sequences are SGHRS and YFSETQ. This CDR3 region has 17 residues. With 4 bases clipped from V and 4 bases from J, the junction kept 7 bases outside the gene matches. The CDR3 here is CASSLSGLAGGPDTQYF. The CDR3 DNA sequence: TGCGCCAGCAGCCTGTCGGGACTAGCGGGGGGTCCAGATACGCAGTATTTT.

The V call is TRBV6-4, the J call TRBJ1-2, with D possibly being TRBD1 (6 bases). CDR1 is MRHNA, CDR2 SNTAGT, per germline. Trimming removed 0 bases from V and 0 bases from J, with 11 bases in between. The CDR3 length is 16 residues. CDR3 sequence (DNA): TGTGCCAGCAGTGACTCGTGGGGACACGCTAACTATGGCTACACCTTC. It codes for CASSDSWGHANYGYTF.

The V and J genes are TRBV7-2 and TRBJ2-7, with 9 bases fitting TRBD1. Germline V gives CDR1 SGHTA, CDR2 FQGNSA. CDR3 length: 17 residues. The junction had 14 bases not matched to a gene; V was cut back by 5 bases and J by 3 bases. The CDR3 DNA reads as TGTGCCAGCAGCCCAGACGGGACAGGGCGATCGATCTACGAGCAGTACTTC. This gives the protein CASSPDGTGRSIYEQYF.

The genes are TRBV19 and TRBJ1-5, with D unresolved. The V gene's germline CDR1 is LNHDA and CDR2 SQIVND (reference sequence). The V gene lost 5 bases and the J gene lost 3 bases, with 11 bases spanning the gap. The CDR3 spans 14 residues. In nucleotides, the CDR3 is TGTGCCAGTAGTCCTGAGGTTGCCAATCAGCCCCAGCATTTT. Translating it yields CASSPEVANQPQHF.

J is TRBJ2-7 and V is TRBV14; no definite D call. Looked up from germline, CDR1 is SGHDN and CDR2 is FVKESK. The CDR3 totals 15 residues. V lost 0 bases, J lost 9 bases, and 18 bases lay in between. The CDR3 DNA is TGTGCCAGCAGCCAAGATCTCTTAGACCCCTCGGGGCAGTACTTC. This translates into CASSQDLLDPSGQYF.

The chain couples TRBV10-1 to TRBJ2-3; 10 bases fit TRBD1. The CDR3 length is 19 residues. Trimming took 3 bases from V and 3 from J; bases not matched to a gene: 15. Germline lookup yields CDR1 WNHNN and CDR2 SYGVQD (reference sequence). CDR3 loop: CASSDAGTGAPGRTDTQYF. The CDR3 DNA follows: TGCGCCAGCAGTGATGCCGGGACAGGGGCTCCCGGGCGAACAGATACGCAGTATTTT.

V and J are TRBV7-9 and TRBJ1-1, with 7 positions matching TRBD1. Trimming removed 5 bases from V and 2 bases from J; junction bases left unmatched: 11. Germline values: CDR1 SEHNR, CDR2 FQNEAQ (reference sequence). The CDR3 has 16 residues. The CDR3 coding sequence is TGTGCCAGCAGCACTAGCGGGACAGACGCCAACACTGAAGCTTTCTTT. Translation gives CASSTSGTDANTEAFF.

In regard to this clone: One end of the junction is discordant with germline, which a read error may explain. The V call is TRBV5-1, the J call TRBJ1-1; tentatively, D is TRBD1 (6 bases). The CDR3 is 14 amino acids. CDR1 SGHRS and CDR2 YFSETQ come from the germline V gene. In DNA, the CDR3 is TGCGCCAGCACCTTGGGGACACTGAACACTGAAGCTTTCTTT. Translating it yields CASTLGTLNTEAFF.

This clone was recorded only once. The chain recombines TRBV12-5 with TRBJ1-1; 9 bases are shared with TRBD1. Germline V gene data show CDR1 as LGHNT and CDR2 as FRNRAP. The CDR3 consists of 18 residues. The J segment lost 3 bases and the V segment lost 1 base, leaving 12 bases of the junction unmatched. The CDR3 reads CASGLARNWTGEDTEAFF. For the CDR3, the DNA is TGTGCTAGTGGTTTGGCCCGAAACTGGACAGGGGAGGACACTGAAGCTTTCTTT.

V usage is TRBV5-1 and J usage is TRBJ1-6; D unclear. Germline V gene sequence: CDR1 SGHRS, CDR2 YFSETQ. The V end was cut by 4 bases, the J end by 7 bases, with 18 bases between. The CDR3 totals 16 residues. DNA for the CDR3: TGCGCCAGCAGCCCCGGGTCGGCACCGGGGAATTCACCCCTCCACTTT. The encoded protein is CASSPGSAPGNSPLHF.

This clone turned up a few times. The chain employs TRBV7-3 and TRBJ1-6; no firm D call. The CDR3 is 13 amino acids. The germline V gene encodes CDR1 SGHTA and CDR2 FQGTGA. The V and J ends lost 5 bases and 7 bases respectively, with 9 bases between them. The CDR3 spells CASSSSGNSPLHF. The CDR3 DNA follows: TGTGCCAGCAGCAGCTCCGGGAATTCACCCCTCCACTTT.

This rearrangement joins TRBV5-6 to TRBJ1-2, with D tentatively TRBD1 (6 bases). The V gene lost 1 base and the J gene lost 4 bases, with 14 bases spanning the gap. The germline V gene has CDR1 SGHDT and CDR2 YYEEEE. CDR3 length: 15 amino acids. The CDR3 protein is CASSLSLQGTYGYTF. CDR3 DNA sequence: TGTGCCAGCAGCTTGTCCCTACAGGGTACCTATGGCTACACCTTC.

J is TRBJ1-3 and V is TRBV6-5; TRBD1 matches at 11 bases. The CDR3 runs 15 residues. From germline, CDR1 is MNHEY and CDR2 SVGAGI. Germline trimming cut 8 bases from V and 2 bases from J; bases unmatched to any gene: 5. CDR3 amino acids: CASLRDRGAGNTIYF. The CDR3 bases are TGTGCCAGCCTAAGGGACAGGGGGGCTGGAAACACCATATATTTT.

CDR3: CASRLTGDWRNTIYF. CDR3 nucleotides: TGTGCCAGTAGGCTTACAGGGGATTGGAGAAACACCATATATTTT. J is TRBJ1-3 and V is TRBV19, with TRBD1 identical over 7 bases. The CDR3 sequence is 15 residues long. V shed 6 bases, J shed 5 bases, and the junction held 10 bases outside the gene matches. Germline V CDR1 and CDR2: LNHDA, SQIVND (reference sequence).

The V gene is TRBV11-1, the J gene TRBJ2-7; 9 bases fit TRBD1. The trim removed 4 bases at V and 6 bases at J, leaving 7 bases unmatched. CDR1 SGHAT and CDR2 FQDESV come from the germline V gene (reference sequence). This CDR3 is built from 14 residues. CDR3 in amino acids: CASSSGQGPREQYF. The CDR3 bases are TGTGCCAGCAGCTCCGGACAGGGGCCTCGCGAGCAGTACTTC.

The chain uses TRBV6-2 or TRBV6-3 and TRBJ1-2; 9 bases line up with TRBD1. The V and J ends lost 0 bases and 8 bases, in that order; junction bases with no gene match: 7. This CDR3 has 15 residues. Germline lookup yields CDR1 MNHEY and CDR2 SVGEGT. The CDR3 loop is CASSYSIPGQGGYTF. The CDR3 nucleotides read TGTGCCAGCAGTTACTCGATACCGGGACAGGGCGGCTACACCTTC.

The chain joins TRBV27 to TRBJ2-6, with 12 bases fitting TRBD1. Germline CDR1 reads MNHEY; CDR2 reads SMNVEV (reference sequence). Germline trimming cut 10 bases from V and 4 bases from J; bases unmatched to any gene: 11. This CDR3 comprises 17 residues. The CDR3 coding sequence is TGTGCCACTCAACCCGGGACAGGGGGCGCCGGGGCCAACGTCCTGACTTTC. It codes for CATQPGTGGAGANVLTF.

The CDR3 region is CASSSRGQKGTDTQYF. The CDR3 DNA is TGCGCCAGCAGCTCGAGGGGACAGAAAGGCACAGATACGCAGTATTTT. V and J are TRBV5-1 and TRBJ2-3; 7 nucleotides align to TRBD1. This CDR3 spans 16 amino acids. With 3 bases clipped from V and 1 base from J, the junction kept 8 bases outside the gene matches. From germline, CDR1 is SGHRS and CDR2 YFSETQ. Full variable domain (missing parts from reference TRBV5-1 and TRBJ2-3): KAGVTQTPRYLIKTRGQQVTLSCSPISGHRSVSWYQQTPGQGLQFLFEYFSETQRNKGNFPGRFSGRQFSNSRSEMNVSTLELGDSALYLCASSSRGQKGTDTQYFGPGTRLTVL.

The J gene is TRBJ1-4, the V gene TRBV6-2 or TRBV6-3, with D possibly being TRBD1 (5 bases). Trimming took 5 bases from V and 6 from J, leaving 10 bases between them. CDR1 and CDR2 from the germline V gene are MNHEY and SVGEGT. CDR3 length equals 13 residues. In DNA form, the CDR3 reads TGTGCCAGCAGTCCCAGGGCGGATGAAAAACTGTTTTTT. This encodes CASSPRADEKLFF.

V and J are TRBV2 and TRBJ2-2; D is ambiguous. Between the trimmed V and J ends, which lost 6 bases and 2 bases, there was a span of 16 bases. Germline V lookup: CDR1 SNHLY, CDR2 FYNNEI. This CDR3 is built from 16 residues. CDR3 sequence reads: CASRTSPAYNTGELFF. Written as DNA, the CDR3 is TGTGCCAGCAGGACAAGTCCGGCCTATAACACCGGGGAGCTGTTTTTT.